Here is one T cell receptor (beta chain) with its context. The antigen is not known. Sequencing used immunoSEQ multiplex PCR; TCRdb keeps in-frame clones, though not all of them. The repertoire holds roughly 16,000 clones, with more than 65% as singletons. Time point reported: baseline, week 1 (first vaccination visit). Treatment meaning: pre-vaccination baseline after standard-of-care therapy. Astrocytomas found in donors were new, WHO grade 3 or 4, IDH1-mutant and ATRX-lost. Trimming took 5 bases from V and 2 from J; bases not matched to a gene: 10. The CDR3 totals 16 residues. The germline V gene has CDR1 MDHEN and CDR2 SYDVKM. This sample is part of a study of a mutant IDH1 vaccine in newly diagnosed glioma. Study-wide context: Radiotherapy, temozolomide, or both had been given previously, and both were given to most. Study findings and constraints: Among all patients, vaccine-induced immune responses occurred in 93.3%. Alterations occurring in top peripheral T cell clonotypes seemed unrelated to pseudoprogression.

The rearrangement joins TRBV28 to TRBJ2-5; 8 bases fit TRBD1. The TCR sequence derives from a man between 35 and 55 years old with glioma. The sample here was PBMCs, taken from a glioma patient treated with radiotherapy, temozolomide or both. As DNA, the CDR3 is TGTGCCAGCAGTCAGGGGGGCAGGGGGCCTCAAGAGACCCAGTACTTC. Its translation is CASSQGGRGPQETQYF. Filled out from reference TRBV28 and TRBJ2-5, the complete variable domain reads DVKVTQSSRYLVKRTGEKVFLECVQDMDHENMFWYRQDPGLGLRLIYFSYDVKMKEKGDIPEGYSVSREKKERFSLILESASTNQTSMYLCASSQGGRGPQETQYFGPGTRLLVL.